The 20 T cell receptor beta chains below all came from one sample that was sequenced in a study of T cells in localized non-small cell lung cancer. Some clones are missing from TCRdb's copy, which holds only in-frame ones; the method was immunoSEQ multiplex PCR. The profile covers 15,000 to 20,000 clones, with nearly 90% appearing a single time and more than 0.95% taken by the ten largest. This material consisted of peripheral blood mononuclear cells, taken before any cancer treatment. The receptors derive from a woman aged 35-70 years with stage III lung adenocarcinoma.

The chain is built from TRBV19 and TRBJ2-7, with D possibly matching TRBD1 (5 bases). This CDR3 is built from 15 residues. With 3 bases removed from V and 6 bases from J, the gap between germline ends came to 18 bases. CDR1 is LNHDA and CDR2 is SQIVND in the germline V gene (reference sequence). CDR3 sequence (DNA): TGTGCCAGTAGTATTGACGGCAGGGCCTCGGGCGAGCAGTACTTC. This codes for CASSIDGRASGEQYF.

The V and J genes are TRBV19 and TRBJ2-7, with TRBD2 matching over 8 bases. This CDR3 has 15 amino acids. V was clipped by 4 bases and J by 7 bases; unmatched bases: 12. Germline lookup yields CDR1 LNHDA and CDR2 SQIVND (reference sequence). CDR3 amino acids: CASSSVTSDSAEQYF. Written as DNA, the CDR3 is TGTGCCAGTAGTAGTGTGACTAGCGATTCGGCAGAGCAGTACTTC. The full variable domain, its missing parts supplied by reference TRBV19 and TRBJ2-7, is DGGITQSPKYLFRKEGQNVTLSCEQNLNHDAMYWYRQDPGQGLRLIYYSQIVNDFQKGDIAEGYSVSREKKESFPLTVTSAQKNPTAFYLCASSSVTSDSAEQYFGPGTRLTVT.

This clone showed up just a few times. The genes are TRBV6-4 and TRBJ1-1, with D tentatively TRBD1 (5 bases). Germline CDR1 and CDR2: MRHNA and SNTAGT. CDR3 length: 14 amino acids. Trimming took off 4 bases at V and 0 bases at J, with 9 bases between the two ends. The DNA of the CDR3 is TGTGCCAGCAGTGCAGGAGGGGTGAACACTGAAGCTTTCTTT. Translated: CASSAGGVNTEAFF.

V gene TRBV5-6 combines with J gene TRBJ1-5, with TRBD1 matching over 8 bases. The CDR3 runs 16 residues. Trimming at V came to 4 bases and at J to 3 bases, leaving 9 bases not matched to a gene. The V gene's germline CDR1 is SGHDT and CDR2 YYEEEE. The CDR3 sequence is CASSALGTGFNQPQHF. The CDR3 DNA is TGTGCCAGCAGCGCTCTCGGGACAGGCTTCAATCAGCCCCAGCATTTT. Combining the CDR3 with reference TRBV5-6 and TRBJ1-5 gives the whole variable domain DAGVTQSPTHLIKTRGQQVTLRCSPKSGHDTVSWYQQALGQGPQFIFQYYEEEERQRGNFPDRFSGHQFPNYSSELNVNALLLGDSALYLCASSALGTGFNQPQHFGDGTRLSIL.

The rearrangement links TRBV18 to TRBJ2-2, with D unresolved. The germline gives CDR1 KGHSH, CDR2 LQKENI. The ends were cut back, 2 bases at V and 0 bases at J, with 7 bases in the middle. The CDR3 covers 15 residues. The CDR3 nucleotides read TGTGCCAGCTCACCATTGTCCACGAACACCGGGGAGCTGTTTTTT. Translation gives CASSPLSTNTGELFF.

This clone was counted once. The rearrangement joins TRBV7-9 to TRBJ2-5, with no clear D. CDR3 size: 14 residues. Between the trimmed V and J ends, which lost 5 bases and 1 base, there was a span of 11 bases. CDR1 is SEHNR, CDR2 FQNEAQ, per germline (reference sequence). The CDR3: CASSVAPSQETQYF. The DNA of the CDR3 is TGTGCCAGCAGCGTCGCCCCCAGCCAAGAGACCCAGTACTTC.

V usage is TRBV7-8 and J usage is TRBJ2-5; D possibly uses TRBD1 or TRBD2 (6 bases each). CDR1 SGHVS and CDR2 FQNEAQ come from the germline V gene. The V end was cut by 5 bases, the J end by 3 bases, with 13 bases between. The CDR3 runs to 14 residues. CDR3 bases: TGTGCCAGCAGCGCCGGGGGCAGGGAAGAGACCCAGTACTTC. Translated: CASSAGGREETQYF.

The chain combines TRBV27 with TRBJ1-2, with TRBD1 as a possible D gene (5 bases). The CDR3 sequence is 14 residues long. The ends were cut back, 5 bases at V and 3 bases at J, with 13 bases in the middle. The germline gives CDR1 MNHEY, CDR2 SMNVEV (reference sequence). The CDR3 DNA sequence: TGTGCCAGCAGTCCCCCGGGACCGTACTATGGCTACACCTTC. This codes for CASSPPGPYYGYTF.

This clone has just one count. The chain uses TRBV5-1 and TRBJ2-2; 8 nucleotides agree with TRBD2. The CDR3 has 15 residues. In germline, CDR1 is SGHRS, CDR2 YFSETQ. V shed 1 base and J 3 bases; nucleotides not matched to a gene: 2. CDR3 loop: CASSLTSGYTGELFF. DNA of the CDR3: TGCGCCAGCAGCTTGACTAGCGGTTACACCGGGGAGCTGTTTTTT.

The J gene is TRBJ2-7, the V gene TRBV6-4; TRBD1 is a possible D gene (7 bases). Trimming pared 11 bases from V and 1 base from J, leaving 21 bases between. Germline-derived CDR1 and CDR2 are MRHNA and SNTAGT. CDR3 length: 15 residues. This chain's CDR3 is CAGGGPHSRSYEQYF. CDR3 coding DNA: TGTGCCGGAGGGGGCCCTCACAGTCGGTCCTACGAGCAGTACTTC.

This chain joins TRBV9 and TRBJ1-3; tentatively, D is TRBD1 (5 bases). The CDR3 totals 17 residues. The V and J ends lost 3 bases and 0 bases respectively, with 16 bases between them. Germline values: CDR1 SGDLS, CDR2 YYNGEE. The CDR3 here is CASSDNRDVLSGNTIYF. DNA of the CDR3: TGTGCCAGCAGCGATAACCGGGACGTACTCTCTGGAAACACCATATATTTT.

V gene TRBV4-1 combines with J gene TRBJ2-1, with 8 bases fitting TRBD1. V shed 4 bases and J 2 bases; nucleotides not matched to a gene: 13. This CDR3 spans 18 amino acids. Germline V gene sequence: CDR1 MGHRA, CDR2 YSYEKL. The CDR3 DNA follows: TGCGCCAGCAGCCGGGGTCGTTCGGGGACAGGAGCCTACAATGAGCAGTTCTTC. It yields the protein CASSRGRSGTGAYNEQFF.

The rearrangement links TRBV27 to TRBJ1-1; D uncertain. Trimming pared 6 bases from V and 8 bases from J, leaving 19 bases between. There are 14 residues in the CDR3. Germline lookup yields CDR1 MNHEY and CDR2 SMNVEV (reference sequence). The CDR3, as DNA: TGTGCCAGCAGCCTAAGGCCTTCTTATCGGGAAGCTTTCTTT. The encoded protein is CASSLRPSYREAFF.

V and J are TRBV6-6 and TRBJ2-1; D is tentatively TRBD1 or TRBD2 (5 bases each). The germline V gene has CDR1 MNHNY and CDR2 SVGAGI (reference sequence). V was cut by 0 bases and J by 9 bases, with 9 bases left in between. The CDR3 is 13 residues long. The CDR3 loop is CASSYSRDGEQFF. DNA for the CDR3: TGTGCCAGCAGTTACTCCAGGGACGGTGAGCAGTTCTTC.

The chain couples TRBV5-8 to TRBJ2-5; 14 nucleotides agree with TRBD2. The CDR3 extends over 18 amino acids. Germline-derived CDR1 and CDR2 are SGHTS and YDEGEE. J was trimmed by 1 base and V by 4 bases; bases with no gene match: 9. CDR3 region: CASSLGGGLAGAQETQYF. In DNA, the CDR3 is TGTGCCAGCAGCCTGGGAGGGGGACTAGCGGGAGCCCAAGAGACCCAGTACTTC.

The chain couples TRBV23-1 to TRBJ1-5; D may be TRBD1 (5 bases). TRBV23-1 is an open reading frame, and its role is uncertain. This CDR3 comprises 19 residues. Trimming removed 2 bases at V and 0 bases at J, with 20 bases between. The CDR3 here is CASSQPPGHNLYSNQPQHF. In DNA, the CDR3 is TGCGCCAGCAGTCAACCGCCGGGGCACAATCTCTATAGCAATCAGCCCCAGCATTTT.

This clone was observed a few times. This rearrangement joins TRBV5-4 to TRBJ1-2; a possible D gene is TRBD1 (6 bases). Looked up from germline, CDR1 is SGHNT and CDR2 is YYREEE (reference sequence). The CDR3 runs 15 residues. Trimming took off 0 bases at V and 8 bases at J, with 17 bases between the two ends. The CDR3 loop is CASSLVGTTERGYTF. CDR3 bases: TGTGCCAGCAGCTTGGTTGGGACAACAGAGAGAGGCTACACCTTC.

The chain is built from TRBV7-9 and TRBJ1-3, with 9 nucleotides matching TRBD1. Trimming took 0 bases from V and 2 from J; bases not matched to a gene: 5. CDR3 length: 17 residues. CDR1 SEHNR and CDR2 FQNEAQ come from the germline V gene (reference sequence). The CDR3 sequence: CASSLAKRTGAGNTIYF. The CDR3 coding sequence is TGTGCCAGCAGCTTAGCCAAGCGGACAGGGGCTGGAAACACCATATATTTT.

The rearrangement uses TRBV5-1 and TRBJ2-1; TRBD2 is a possible D gene (6 bases). Between the trimmed V and J ends, which lost 4 bases and 0 bases, there was a span of 14 bases. The CDR3 sequence is 16 residues long. The germline V gene has CDR1 SGHRS and CDR2 YFSETQ. The CDR3 DNA follows: TGCGCCAGCAGCGGGGGGAGTACAATCTCCTACAATGAGCAGTTCTTC. Translation gives CASSGGSTISYNEQFF. Looking up the rest from reference TRBV5-1 and TRBJ2-1 gives the full variable domain: KAGVTQTPRYLIKTRGQQVTLSCSPISGHRSVSWYQQTPGQGLQFLFEYFSETQRNKGNFPGRFSGRQFSNSRSEMNVSTLELGDSALYLCASSGGSTISYNEQFFGPGTRLTVL.

The chain combines TRBV7-9 with TRBJ2-7; D unresolved. This CDR3 comprises 13 residues. Deletions cut 4 bases from V and 3 bases from J, with 10 bases between. In germline, CDR1 is SEHNR, CDR2 FQNEAQ (reference sequence). The CDR3 DNA reads as TGTGCCAGCAGCTCCCGACCTAACTACGAGCAGTACTTC. It encodes CASSSRPNYEQYF.